Listed below are T cell receptor beta chains from one sample, sequenced in a study of graft-versus-host responses after intestinal transplantation. The repertoire was sequenced with immunoSEQ multiplex PCR; TCRdb's copy has only in-frame clones and lacks some. Of about 12,000 clones listed, about 30% are singletons. The material sequenced was alloreactive CD8+ T cells from a mixed lymphocyte reaction culture, taken before intestinal transplant. The receptors come from a human patient who received an intestinal transplant. CDR3s include the opening cysteine and the closing phenylalanine or tryptophan. The D gene is left open where the match is weak. Part of the rows lack a size; the others show once, few, many or a class for expanded clones.

d_call j_call clone_size v_call cdr3_nt cdr3_aa
TRBD2 TRBJ2-1 . TRBV5-1 TGCGCCAGCAGCCGACTAGCGGGATATTGGGCCAGCTCCTACAATGAGCAGTTCTTC CASSRLAGYWASSYNEQFF
. TRBJ2-7 few TRBV4-3 TGCGCCAGCAGCCAAGATCCGAGCGTTTCCTACGAGCAGTACTTC CASSQDPSVSYEQYF
TRBD2 TRBJ2-1 . TRBV5-1 TGCGCCAGCGTCCGACTAGCGGGAGTAGATGAGCAGTTCTTC CASVRLAGVDEQFF
. TRBJ2-7 medium-sized TRBV6-1 TGTGCCAGCAGTGAAGCACATCACCTCTACGACGAGCAGTACTTC CASSEAHHLYDEQYF
. TRBJ2-3 few TRBV28 TGTGCCAGCAGTTTGGGTTATACGCAGTATTTT CASSLGYTQYF
. TRBJ1-2 few TRBV7-9 TGTGCCAGCAGCTTAATCGGATTCTATGGCTACACCTTC CASSLIGFYGYTF
. TRBJ1-3 . TRBV2 TGTGCCAGCAGTGACCGAAGACGCTCTGGAAACACCATATATTTT CASSDRRRSGNTIYF
. TRBJ2-1 . TRBV6-6 TGTGCCAGCAGTTACACGGGGAGAACCTACAATGAGCAGTTCTTC CASSYTGRTYNEQFF
. TRBJ2-7 . TRBV11-3 TGTGCCAGCAGCTTCAGGGGTGAGCAGTACTTC CASSFRGEQYF
. TRBJ1-5 . TRBV28 TGTGCCAGCAGTCGCCAGGGGAAAAATCAGCCCCAGCATTTT CASSRQGKNQPQHF
. TRBJ2-7 medium-sized TRBV28 TGTGCCAGCAGTTACCCCTACTACGAGCAGTACTTC CASSYPYYEQYF
. TRBJ1-5 . TRBV5-6 TGTGCCAGCAGCTTGTTCGGGGGGACGAATCAGCCCCAGCATTTT CASSLFGGTNQPQHF
. TRBJ2-7 once TRBV5-1 TGCGCCAGCAGCTTGTGGCAGGGCTGGTACGAGCAGTACTTC CASSLWQGWYEQYF
. TRBJ1-2 . TRBV28 TGTGCCAGCAGTCCCCGTATAGGGCGCTGGGTAGGCTACACCTTC CASSPRIGRWVGYTF
. TRBJ2-6 few TRBV27 TGTGCCAGCAGTTTCCGCTCTGGGGCCAACGTCCTGACTTTC CASSFRSGANVLTF
. TRBJ2-7 . TRBV5-1 TGCGCCAGCAGCTGGAGGACAGTTCTAAGCCATTACGAGCAGTACTTC CASSWRTVLSHYEQYF
. TRBJ2-7 . TRBV13 TGTGCCAGCAGCTTCCGGGATAGCGGCTACGAGCAGTACTTC CASSFRDSGYEQYF
. TRBJ1-2 . TRBV6-5 TGTGCCAGCAGTCGGACAGAGAACTATGGCTACACCTTC CASSRTENYGYTF
. TRBJ1-4 . TRBV19 TGTGCCAGTAGTTTATGGGTACGGGACCACAATGAAAACCTGTTTTTT CASSLWVRDHNENLFF
. TRBJ1-6 few TRBV27 TGTGCCAGCAGTCAGTACTCCTATAATTCACCCCTCCACTTT CASSQYSYNSPLHF
. TRBJ1-5 few TRBV4-1 TGCGCCAGCAGCCAAGTAGCGGGATTCAATCAGCCCCAGCATTTT CASSQVAGFNQPQHF
. TRBJ2-3 few TRBV5-4 TGTGCCAGCAGCTTGGCCGAAGATACGCAGTATTTT CASSLAEDTQYF
TRBD2 TRBJ2-1 few TRBV4-3 TGCGCCAGCAGCCAAGCTAGCGGGAGGCCGGACAATGAGCAGTTCTTC CASSQASGRPDNEQFF
. TRBJ2-7 . TRBV19 TGTGCCAGTAGTATGGACGGCGGAGATCTCTACGAGCAGTACTTC CASSMDGGDLYEQYF
TRBD1 TRBJ2-1 . TRBV5-1 TGCGCCAGCAGCTCGGGACAGGGCGACTCCTACAATGAGCAGTTCTTC CASSSGQGDSYNEQFF
. TRBJ2-6 . TRBV5-1 TGCGCCAGCAGTCCCGGGACTGGAAACTCTGGGGCCAACGTCCTGACTTTC CASSPGTGNSGANVLTF
. TRBJ1-2 . TRBV7-9 TGTGCCAGCAGCTTCCCTGACAGGATTGACTATGGCTACACCTTC CASSFPDRIDYGYTF
. TRBJ1-5 few TRBV6-6 TGTGCCAGCAGTTACAGGGTCGAACAGCCCCAGCATTTT CASSYRVEQPQHF
. TRBJ1-5 . TRBV11-2 TGTGCCAGCAGCGTGGGCAATCAGCCCCAGCATTTT CASSVGNQPQHF
. TRBJ2-7 few TRBV6-1 TGTGCCAGCAGTCTAACCGGGTCGCGTTCCTACGAGCAGTACTTC CASSLTGSRSYEQYF
TRBD1 TRBJ2-5 . TRBV4-3 TGCGCCAGCAGCGTGGGGACAGCCAGCCAAGAGACCCAGTACTTC CASSVGTASQETQYF
TRBD1 TRBJ1-1 few TRBV7-4 TGTGCCAGCAGCTCTAGGGACAGCATGAACACTGAAGCTTTCTTT CASSSRDSMNTEAFF
TRBD1 TRBJ2-3 . TRBV15 TGTGCCACCAGCAGTCCGGGACAGAGCACAGATACGCAGTATTTT CATSSPGQSTDTQYF
. TRBJ1-1 . TRBV28 TGTGCCAGCAGTTTTATAAGGGGCCGAGGAACTGAAGCTTTCTTT CASSFIRGRGTEAFF
. TRBJ1-2 few TRBV13 TGTGCCAGCAGCTTAGGGACATGTAGCTATGGCTACACCTTC CASSLGTCSYGYTF
. TRBJ1-5 few TRBV27 TGTGCCAGCAGTTCGTACGACGGGGACGGTAGCAATCAGCCCCAGCATTTT CASSSYDGDGSNQPQHF
. TRBJ1-4 . TRBV30 TGTGCCTGGAGTCCGGCAGTTGCAACTAATGAAAAACTGTTTTTT CAWSPAVATNEKLFF
TRBD1 TRBJ1-5 . TRBV15 TGTGCCACCAGCAGCAGGGGGCTAAATCAGCCCCAGCATTTT CATSSRGLNQPQHF
. TRBJ2-7 . TRBV6-8 TGTGCCAGCAGTTCCCCGCCCTACGAGCAGTACTTC CASSSPPYEQYF
TRBD1 TRBJ1-2 few TRBV4-3 TGCGCCAGCAGCCGAAACATCGGACAGGGGCGCTATGGCTACACCTTC CASSRNIGQGRYGYTF
. TRBJ1-1 few TRBV5-1 TGCGCCAGCAGCTTTAGGGGGGCTGAAGCTTTCTTT CASSFRGAEAFF
TRBD1 TRBJ1-1 . TRBV7-2 TGTGCCAGCAGAAAAGGGACAGGGGCTTTCTTGAACACTGAAGCTTTCTTT CASRKGTGAFLNTEAFF